This T cell receptor beta chain was retrieved from a study of blood T cell repertoires in COVID-19. CDR1 and CDR2 from the germline V gene are LNHDA and SQIVND (reference sequence). The V and J ends lost 4 bases and 5 bases respectively, with 16 bases between them. The CDR3 length is 15 residues. Data came from immunoSEQ multiplex PCR; TCRdb stores just in-frame clones and leaves some out. Seen here are around 120,000 clones, more than 75% observed once, and the top ten hold about 1.5%. Sample: peripheral blood. The TCR sequence derives from a human donor in a cohort sampled during active COVID-19. The V gene is TRBV19, the J gene TRBJ2-3; D is possibly TRBD1 (6 bases). CDR3 bases: TGTGCCAGTAGTAAAAAGGACAGTTACCAAGATACGCAGTATTTT. Amino acid sequence: CASSKKDSYQDTQYF.